This T cell receptor beta chain is drawn from a study of blood T cell repertoires in COVID-19. Overall study context: T cells, B-cell-depleted T cells, or PBMCs provided the cDNA or gDNA that served as material.

Trimming removed 7 bases at V and 2 bases at J, with 12 bases between. The CDR3 is 14 residues long. The germline V gene encodes CDR1 LNHDA and CDR2 SQIVND (reference sequence). In the original processing: Estimation of nucleated cell counts relied on the amplification of reference gene primers. Produced via immunoSEQ multiplex PCR; TCRdb's table is partial and in-frame only. Clone size and the V and J calls come from that table; the DNA yielded D and trimming. The sample holds about 260,000 clones, 80% to 90% seen once. Specimen: peripheral blood. The rearrangement uses TRBV19 and TRBJ1-5, with D possibly matching TRBD1 (6 bases). This clonotype originated in a woman between 35 and 50 years old who had recovered from COVID-19. The CDR3 region is CASTWTEGNQPQHF. CDR3 coding DNA: TGTGCCAGTACCTGGACAGAAGGCAATCAGCCCCAGCATTTT.